The text below deals with one T cell receptor (beta chain). The PCR ran on 60 Vbeta and 13 Jbeta primers. Authors' data handling: An analysis performed later counted roughly 79 million unique TCR beta chains (around 11 million of them shared). Assay: immunoSEQ multiplex PCR; the TCRdb copy retains only in-frame clones and omits some. The V and J calls and clone size are taken from that table; D and trimming were inferred from the DNA. The table has around 140,000 clones, approximately 78% seen once. These data are taken from a study of cytomegalovirus exposure and HLA in healthy donors. CDR1 is MNHNY, CDR2 SVGAGI, per germline (reference sequence). V lost 2 bases, J lost 2 bases, and 2 bases stayed unmatched. CDR3 size: 14 residues.

Sample: PBMCs. This TCR derives from a woman between 18 and 29 years old in good health and CMV-seropositive. This chain joins TRBV6-6 and TRBJ2-7, with 8 bases aligning to TRBD2. Written as DNA, the CDR3 is TGTGCCAGCAGTTACGTAGCGGGGACCTACGAGCAGTACTTC. This codes for CASSYVAGTYEQYF.